The sequence of this T cell receptor beta chain was determined in a study of CD8 T cells in Susac syndrome. Overall study: Patients with Susac syndrome who were sequenced included more than five with active disease and eight in remission. Whole-study findings and limits: Across the total CD8+ repertoires, sixteen Susac-specific public clones were detected, and across the CD8+ TEMRA repertoires, four to six such clones were detected.

CDR1 and CDR2 (germline): DFQATT, SNEGSKA (reference sequence). Trimming removed 4 bases from V and 3 bases from J, with 13 bases in between. The CDR3 loop spans 13 amino acids. Random hexamers primed reverse transcription of about 0.45 to 1 ug RNA. TCR beta CDR3 was amplified by immunoSEQ multiplex PCR. This amplification extended across 54 Vbeta and 13 Jbeta segments. TCRdb fed the immunoSEQ multiplex PCR reads into MiXCR, producing one record per CDR3 protein. The table lists 84,000 or so distinct CDR3 sequences, 90% to 97% of them singletons, with roughly 0.4% in the top ten. Regarding this clonotype: Its antigen is unknown.

This chain uses TRBV20-1 with TRBJ2-7; D tentatively fits TRBD1 or TRBD2 (5 bases each). Sequencing was done on a sample of CD8+ T cells from PBMCs. The sequence was obtained from a human donor with Susac syndrome. CDR3 sequence reads: CSAKDRGVYEQYF. In DNA, the CDR3 is TGCAGTGCTAAGGACCGAGGGGTCTACGAGCAGTACTTC.